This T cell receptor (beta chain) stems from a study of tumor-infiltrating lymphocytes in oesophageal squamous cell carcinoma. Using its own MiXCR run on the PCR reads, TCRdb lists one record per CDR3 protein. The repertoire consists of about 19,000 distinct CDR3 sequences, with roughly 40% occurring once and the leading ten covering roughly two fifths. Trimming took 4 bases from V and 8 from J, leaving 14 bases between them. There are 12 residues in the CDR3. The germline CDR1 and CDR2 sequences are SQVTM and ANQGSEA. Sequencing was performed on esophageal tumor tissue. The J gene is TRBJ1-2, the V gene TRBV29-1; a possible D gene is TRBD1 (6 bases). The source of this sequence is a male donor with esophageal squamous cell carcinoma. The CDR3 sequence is CSVVQGFEGYTF. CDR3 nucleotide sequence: TGCAGCGTTGTACAGGGTTTCGAAGGCTACACCTTC.